Each of the 18 T cell receptor beta chains below was sequenced from the same sample in a study of blood T cell repertoires in COVID-19. Using immunoSEQ multiplex PCR, the repertoire was profiled, and TCRdb retains in-frame clones only, with some absent. The table records 95,000 to 150,000 clones, 80% of them present only once. The sample taken for sequencing was peripheral blood. The receptor set was obtained from a human donor in a cohort sampled during active COVID-19.

This sequence joins TRBV6-2 or TRBV6-3 and TRBJ2-7; 9 bases line up with TRBD2. The length of the CDR3 is 16 residues. CDR1 MNHEY and CDR2 SVGEGT come from the germline V gene. The V gene end was trimmed by 6 bases and the J gene end by 2 bases; junction bases not matched to a gene: 11. CDR3 DNA sequence: TGTGCCAGCAGCCATCTGTGGACTAGCGAAACCTACGAGCAGTACTTC. This translates into CASSHLWTSETYEQYF.

This clone was counted between two and nine times. This chain links TRBV7-6 with TRBJ1-6; the D gene is possibly TRBD1 (5 bases). The CDR3 is made up of 19 amino acids. Trimming removed 0 bases at V and 7 bases at J, with 22 bases between. Germline V lookup: CDR1 SGHVS, CDR2 FNYEAQ. CDR3 sequence (DNA): TGTGCCAGCAGCTTAGCGCGGTCAGGGCCAGCGCATAAGAATTCACCCCTCCACTTT. The encoded protein is CASSLARSGPAHKNSPLHF.

A single count supports this clone. As DNA, the CDR3 is TGTGCCAGCTCACCAAAAGGAGGGGAGGGCAGTCAGCCCCAGCATTTT. Protein product: CASSPKGGEGSQPQHF. This chain uses TRBV18 with TRBJ1-5; perhaps TRBD1 as D (5 bases). CDR1 and CDR2 from the germline V gene are KGHSH and LQKENI. V dropped 2 bases and J dropped 6 bases, with 17 bases sitting between them. CDR3 length: 16 residues.

The chain is built from TRBV5-1 and TRBJ2-5; a weak D match, TRBD2 (5 bases). The CDR3 runs to 12 residues. Germline values: CDR1 SGHRS, CDR2 YFSETQ. The V gene lost 5 bases and the J gene lost 2 bases, with 7 bases spanning the gap. CDR3 sequence (DNA): TGCGCCAGCAGTTGGGAGCAAGAGACCCAGTACTTC. Amino acid sequence: CASSWEQETQYF.

V usage is TRBV28 and J usage is TRBJ1-2; possibly TRBD1 for D (5 bases). The CDR3 has 12 amino acids. Germline assignment: CDR1 MDHEN and CDR2 SYDVKM. The V gene lost 4 bases and the J gene lost 6 bases, with 9 bases spanning the gap. CDR3 DNA sequence: TGTGCCAGCAGTTCTCCGACAGATGGCTACACCTTC. As protein: CASSSPTDGYTF.

V gene TRBV15 combines with J gene TRBJ1-4; 8 nucleotides line up with TRBD1. V trimming: 3 bases; J trimming: 8 bases; junction bases outside the gene matches: 11. This CDR3 contains 16 residues. In germline, CDR1 is LNHNV, CDR2 YYDKDF (reference sequence). This CDR3 reads CATSRGQVSSIEKLFF. CDR3 coding DNA: TGTGCCACCAGCAGGGGACAGGTCTCCTCTATAGAAAAACTGTTTTTT. Supplemented by reference TRBV15 and TRBJ1-4, the full variable domain reads DAMVIQNPRYQVTQFGKPVTLSCSQTLNHNVMYWYQQKSSQAPKLLFHYYDKDFNNEADTPDNFQSRRPNTSFCFLDIRSPGLGDTAMYLCATSRGQVSSIEKLFFGSGTQLSVL.

About this clone: The same CDR3 can be traced to other DNA sequences in this sample. The CDR3 DNA is TGTGCCAGCAGCGTAGGAGACAGGCTGAACACTGAAGCTTTCTTT. This gives the protein CASSVGDRLNTEAFF. The chain is built from TRBV9 and TRBJ1-1; D possibly corresponds to TRBD1 (6 bases). The germline V gene has CDR1 SGDLS and CDR2 YYNGEE. The CDR3 spans 15 residues. Trimming stripped 0 bases from V and 0 bases from J, with 9 bases between.

The V call is TRBV6-5, the J call TRBJ2-2; tentative D call: TRBD1 (5 bases). V was clipped by 10 bases and J by 0 bases, with 15 bases between them. Germline CDR1 reads MNHEY; CDR2 reads SVGAGI. The CDR3 consists of 15 residues. The CDR3 protein is CATGRRRANTGELFF. The CDR3 region has the DNA TGTGCCACCGGCCGCCGCAGGGCGAACACCGGGGAGCTGTTTTTT.

The chain recombines TRBV12-3 or TRBV12-4 with TRBJ2-1; D remains ambiguous. V was clipped by 4 bases and J by 7 bases, with 11 bases between them. This CDR3 is 13 amino acids long. The CDR3 sequence: CASSSPSLNEQFF. Here the CDR3 DNA reads TGTGCCAGCAGTTCCCCCTCGTTGAATGAGCAGTTCTTC.

The chain links TRBV7-2 to TRBJ2-1, with 7 bases matching TRBD2. Germline V CDR1 and CDR2: SGHTA, FQGNSA. V shed 5 bases and J 6 bases; nucleotides not matched to a gene: 7. The CDR3 totals 14 residues. The CDR3: CASSRGDYSNEQFF. CDR3 nucleotides: TGTGCCAGCAGCAGAGGGGACTACTCCAATGAGCAGTTCTTC. The full variable domain, rest sourced from reference TRBV7-2 and TRBJ2-1, is GAGVSQSPSNKVTEKGKDVELRCDPISGHTALYWYRQSLGQGLEFLIYFQGNSAPDKSGLPSDRFSAERTGGSVSTLTIQRTQQEDSAVYLCASSRGDYSNEQFFGPGTRLTVL.

The V call is TRBV7-2, the J call TRBJ2-3; the match to TRBD2 covers 8 bases. The junction had 4 bases not matched to a gene; V was cut back by 5 bases and J by 0 bases. Looked up from germline, CDR1 is SGHTA and CDR2 is FQGNSA. This CDR3 has 15 residues. CDR3 DNA: TGTGCCAGCAGCCGTAGCGGGGTTAGCACAGATACGCAGTATTTT. It specifies CASSRSGVSTDTQYF. The variable domain in full, completed from reference TRBV7-2 and TRBJ2-3, reads GAGVSQSPSNKVTEKGKDVELRCDPISGHTALYWYRQSLGQGLEFLIYFQGNSAPDKSGLPSDRFSAERTGGSVSTLTIQRTQQEDSAVYLCASSRSGVSTDTQYFGPGTRLTVL.

This chain joins TRBV5-1 and TRBJ2-2; D is perhaps TRBD2 (5 bases). V lost 0 bases, J lost 3 bases, and 12 bases lay in between. This CDR3 is built from 16 residues. CDR1 and CDR2 from the germline V gene are SGHRS and YFSETQ. In DNA, the CDR3 is TGCGCCAGCAGCTTGGTTGGACGGCGGGACACCGGGGAGCTGTTTTTT. Translation gives CASSLVGRRDTGELFF.

In its sample, this clone was seen a few times. This rearrangement joins TRBV9 to TRBJ2-1; a weak D match, TRBD1 (5 bases). This CDR3 region has 12 residues. Trimming removed 4 bases from V and 4 bases from J, with 6 bases in between. Germline-derived CDR1 and CDR2 are SGDLS and YYNGEE. The DNA for the CDR3 is TGTGCCAGCAGCCCAGGGTACAATGAGCAGTTCTTC. Translated, it gives CASSPGYNEQFF.

The chain has TRBV7-9 and TRBJ1-2; no reliable D call. The CDR3 spans 14 residues. The V end lost 6 bases, the J end lost 7 bases, and 18 bases lay between the germline ends. The germline V gene has CDR1 SEHNR and CDR2 FQNEAQ (reference sequence). The CDR3 spells CASSFKREASGYTF. CDR3 bases: TGTGCCAGCAGTTTCAAGCGGGAAGCGAGTGGCTACACCTTC.

This clone has a handful of counts. The chain employs TRBV12-3 or TRBV12-4 and TRBJ1-1; D is possibly TRBD1 (5 bases). The CDR3 spans 13 residues. V was shortened by 2 bases and J by 3 bases, with 7 bases between the two germline ends. CDR3 in amino acids: CASSLSGDTEAFF. CDR3 sequence (DNA): TGTGCCAGCAGTTTATCGGGGGACACTGAAGCTTTCTTT.

The rearrangement joins TRBV3-1 (or the pseudogene TRBV3-2) to TRBJ2-7; TRBD2 is a possible D gene (7 bases). The CDR3 sequence is 14 residues long. Between the trimmed V and J ends, which lost 2 bases and 1 base, there was a span of 9 bases. The germline CDR1 and CDR2 sequences are LGHDT and YNNKEL (reference sequence). CDR3 DNA: TGTGCCAGCAGCCAAAGGGGGGGATCCTACGAGCAGTACTTC. It translates to CASSQRGGSYEQYF.

This clone was seen a single time. This chain uses TRBV4-1 with TRBJ2-1, with 14 bases identical to TRBD2. V gave up 4 bases and J gave up 10 bases; unmatched junction bases: 6. This CDR3 spans 15 amino acids. The germline CDR1 and CDR2 sequences are MGHRA and YSYEKL. In nucleotides, the CDR3 is TGCGCCAGCAGCCGGGGACTAGCGGGAGAGGGCGAGCAGTTCTTC. As protein: CASSRGLAGEGEQFF.

The V call is TRBV15, the J call TRBJ1-1; no firm D call. The CDR3 runs 13 residues. With 1 base removed from V and 8 bases from J, the gap between germline ends came to 11 bases. Germline CDR1 reads LNHNV; CDR2 reads YYDKDF (reference sequence). DNA of the CDR3: TGTGCCACCAGCAGAGCAGGTCTACCGGAAGCTTTCTTT. It codes for CATSRAGLPEAFF.